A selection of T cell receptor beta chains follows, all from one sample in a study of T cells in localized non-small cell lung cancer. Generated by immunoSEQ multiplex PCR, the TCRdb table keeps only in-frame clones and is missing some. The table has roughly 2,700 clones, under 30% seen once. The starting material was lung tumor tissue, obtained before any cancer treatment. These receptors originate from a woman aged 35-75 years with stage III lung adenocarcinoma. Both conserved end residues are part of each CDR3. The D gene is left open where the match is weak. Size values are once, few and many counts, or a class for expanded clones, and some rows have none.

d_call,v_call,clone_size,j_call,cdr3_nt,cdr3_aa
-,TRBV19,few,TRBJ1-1,TGTGCCAGTAGGGAAGACAGGAGCAACACTGAAGCTTTCTTT,CASREDRSNTEAFF
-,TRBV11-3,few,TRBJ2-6,TGTGCTAGCAGCCCAGGGGTCTCTGGGGCCAACGTCCTGACTTTC,CASSPGVSGANVLTF
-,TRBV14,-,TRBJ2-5,TGTGCCAGCAGCCGCCAGTTGCAAGAGACCCAGTACTTC,CASSRQLQETQYF
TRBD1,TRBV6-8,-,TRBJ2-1,TGTGCCAGCAGTACAGGGGGTAATGAGCAGTTCTTC,CASSTGGNEQFF
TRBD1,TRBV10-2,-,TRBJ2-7,TGCGCCAGCAGTGGGGACAGCTCTTACGAGCAGTACTTC,CASSGDSSYEQYF
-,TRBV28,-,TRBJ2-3,TGTGCCAGCAGTTCACGTGGGGGTACAGATACGCAGTATTTT,CASSSRGGTDTQYF
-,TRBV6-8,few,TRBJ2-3,TGTGCCAGCAGAAAAAGGGGCGGGGACAGTACAACAGATACGCAGTATTTT,CASRKRGGDSTTDTQYF
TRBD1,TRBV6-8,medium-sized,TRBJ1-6,TGTGCCAGCCGGACAGGGGCACATAATTCACCCCTCCACTTT,CASRTGAHNSPLHF
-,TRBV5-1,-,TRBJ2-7,TGCGCCAGCAGCGCGTTTGTGGGCTCCTACGAGCAGTACTTC,CASSAFVGSYEQYF
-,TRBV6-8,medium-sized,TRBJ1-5,TGTGCCAGCAGTTACTCGGACAGAGATAATCAGCCCCAGCATTTT,CASSYSDRDNQPQHF
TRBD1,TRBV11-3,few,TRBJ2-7,TGTGCCAGCAGCTGGGGACAGGGGCAGCGCGAGCAGTACTTC,CASSWGQGQREQYF
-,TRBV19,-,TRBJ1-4,TGTGCCAGTAGTATGACGGTCTATGAAAAACTGTTTTTT,CASSMTVYEKLFF
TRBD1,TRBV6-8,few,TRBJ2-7,TGTGCCAGCAGTAAATTACCGGGACAGGGTTCCTACGAGCAGTACTTC,CASSKLPGQGSYEQYF
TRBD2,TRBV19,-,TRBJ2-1,TGTGCCAGTAGTATCTTTGGGGGGGTGGAGCAGTTCTTC,CASSIFGGVEQFF
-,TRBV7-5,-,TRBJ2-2,TGTGCCAGCAGCGTTCTAGGGAACACCGGGGAGCTGTTTTTT,CASSVLGNTGELFF
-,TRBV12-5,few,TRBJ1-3,TGTGCTAGTGGTCCTGGAGGGGGGCAACCTGGAAACACCATATATTTT,CASGPGGGQPGNTIYF
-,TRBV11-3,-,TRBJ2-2,TGTGCCAGCAGTTCTAACAATGGGTTCGGGGAGCTGTTTTTT,CASSSNNGFGELFF
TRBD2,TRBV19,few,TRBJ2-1,TGTGCCAGTAGTATAAGAGCGGGGGTTGAGCAGTTCTTC,CASSIRAGVEQFF
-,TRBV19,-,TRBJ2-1,TGTGCCAGTAGTATTTTGCTCGCGGGCTACAATGAGCAGTTCTTC,CASSILLAGYNEQFF
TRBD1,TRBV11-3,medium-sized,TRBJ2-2,TGTGCCAGCACCCGGCAGGGGGCAGTGGGGGAGCTGTTTTTT,CASTRQGAVGELFF